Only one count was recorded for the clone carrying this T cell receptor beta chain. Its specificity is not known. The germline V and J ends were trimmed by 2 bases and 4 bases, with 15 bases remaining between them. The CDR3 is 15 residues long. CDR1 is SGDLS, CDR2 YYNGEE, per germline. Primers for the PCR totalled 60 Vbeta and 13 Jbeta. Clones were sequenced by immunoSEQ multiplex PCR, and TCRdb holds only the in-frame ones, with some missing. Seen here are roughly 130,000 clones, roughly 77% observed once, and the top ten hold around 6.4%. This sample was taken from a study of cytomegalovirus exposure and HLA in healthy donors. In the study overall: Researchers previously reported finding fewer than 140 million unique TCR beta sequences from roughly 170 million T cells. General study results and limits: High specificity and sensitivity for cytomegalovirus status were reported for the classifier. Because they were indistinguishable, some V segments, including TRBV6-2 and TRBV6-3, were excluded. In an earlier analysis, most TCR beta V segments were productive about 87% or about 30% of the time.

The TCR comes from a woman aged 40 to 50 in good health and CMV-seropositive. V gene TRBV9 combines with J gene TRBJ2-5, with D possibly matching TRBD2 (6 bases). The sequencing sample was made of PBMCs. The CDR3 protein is CASSVLDGGGETQYF. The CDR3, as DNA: TGTGCCAGCAGCGTCCTCGACGGGGGAGGAGAGACCCAGTACTTC.